The entry below describes one TCR beta chain. Its antigen remains unknown. Sequencing of cultured CD4+ T cell DNA used the Oncomine TCR Beta short-read assay. TCRdb redid the calling of the PCR reads with MiXCR, one entry per CDR3 protein. The sample holds about 20,000 distinct CDR3 sequences, over 50% seen once. J gave up 3 bases and V 3 bases, and 9 bases lay outside the gene matches. The CDR3 contains 17 residues. Germline V gives CDR1 LNHDA, CDR2 SQIVND (reference sequence). This sample was included in a study of vaccination and CD4 T cells after COVID-19. Treatment of the sample: approximately nine-day PBMC culture with coronavirus spike peptide pools or control peptides (ViraFEST assay).

This receptor was obtained from a human donor who had recovered from COVID-19. The chain employs TRBV19 and TRBJ2-7; 12 bases line up with TRBD1. Sequencing input: CD4+ T cells from blood, cultured in vitro. CDR3 DNA: TGTGCCAGTAGTATCCAGAGGGGGACAGGGGGCGGCTACGAGCAGTACTTC. Translated: CASSIQRGTGGGYEQYF.